This TCR beta chain emerged from a study of response to subunit inactivated influenza vaccine. Broader study findings: T cells newly recruited by each seasonal influenza vaccination are few, the authors suggested.

One entry per CDR3 protein, called by TCRdb with MiXCR from the RT-PCR reads. Among hundreds of thousands of distinct CDR3 sequences listed, under 15% were seen once. A word on this clonotype: Its target is not known.

Trimming took 1 base from V and 0 from J; bases not matched to a gene: 2. This CDR3 contains 15 residues. Here the sequenced sample was PBMCs from blood, taken about 40 days after vaccination. The clonotype originates from a man aged 45-65 years who received an inactivated influenza vaccine. The J gene is TRBJ1-1, the V gene TRBV12-3 or TRBV12-4; 7 bases line up with TRBD1. CDR3 DNA: TGTGCCAGCAGTTTAGAGGGGACAGTGAACACTGAAGCTTTCTTT. Encoded protein: CASSLEGTVNTEAFF.